This TCR beta chain was recorded in a study of blood T cell repertoires in COVID-19. Overall study context: Spain, Italy and the United States supplied samples that represented acute and convalescent COVID-19. In each case, the material was cDNA or gDNA derived from T cells, B-cell-depleted T cells, or PBMCs.

In germline, CDR1 is SGHNT, CDR2 YYREEE (reference sequence). The CDR3 runs 15 residues. V shed 2 bases, J shed 8 bases, and the junction held 4 bases outside the gene matches. Under the authors' procedure: Estimates of nucleated cell counts were drawn from the amplification of reference gene primers. Clones were read by immunoSEQ multiplex PCR, and TCRdb kept only the in-frame ones, dropping some. The V and J calls and clone size are taken from that table; D and trimming were inferred from the DNA. The sample shows approximately 170,000 clones, approximately 81% of them seen only once. The TCR sequence derives from an elderly woman with active or convalescent COVID-19. This chain connects TRBV5-4 to TRBJ1-4; 12 bases agree with TRBD1. Sequenced material: peripheral blood. The CDR3 DNA reads TGTGCCAGCAGCTTCGCCGGGACAGGGGGCGAAAAACTGTTTTTT. Amino acids: CASSFAGTGGEKLFF. The entire variable domain, with the rest obtained from reference TRBV5-4 and TRBJ1-4, is as follows: ETGVTQSPTHLIKTRGQQVTLRCSSQSGHNTVSWYQQALGQGPQFIFQYYREEENGRGNFPPRFSGLQFPNYSSELNVNALELDDSALYLCASSFAGTGGEKLFFGSGTQLSVL.